A single sample gave rise to the 10 T cell receptor beta chains below, sequenced in a study of blood T cell repertoires in COVID-19 (dated by TCRdb to 2018 to 2021). The library was built by means of the immunoSEQ multiplex PCR assay. TCRdb stores this immuneACCESS table with in-frame sequences only. Part of the clones is absent; in the studies checked, under half of the shortfall reflects unresolved V genes, and no reason is known for the rest. For this sample the table gives 330,000 or so clones, of which over 70% were detected only once. Less than 5.5% of the sample comes from the top ten. The sequenced material came from PBMCs or T cells enriched from blood (not recorded which). These receptor sequences come from a young man who had recovered from COVID-19.

The J gene is TRBJ1-1, the V gene TRBV7-9; 10 positions match TRBD1. Germline CDR1 SEHNR, CDR2 FQNEAQ (reference sequence). V trimming: 5 bases; J trimming: 4 bases; junction bases outside the gene matches: 7. The CDR3 has 15 residues. The CDR3 region has the DNA TGTGCCAGCAGCCCCAGGGACAGGGGCGGCACTGAAGCTTTCTTT. This sequence encodes CASSPRDRGGTEAFF.

The rearrangement joins TRBV25-1 to TRBJ2-5; TRBD2 might be the D (7 bases). CDR1 is MGHDK, CDR2 SYGVNS, per germline. V lost 6 bases and J lost 5, with 13 bases in between. This CDR3 has 13 residues. The CDR3 nucleotides are TGTGCCAGCAGGGCGGGGGCTCGGGAGACCCAGTACTTC. The encoded protein is CASRAGARETQYF.

This clone has a single count. The V gene is TRBV6-2 or TRBV6-3, the J gene TRBJ1-2, with unresolved D. Germline V CDR1 and CDR2: MNHEY, SVGEGT. V lost 7 bases and J lost 0, with 15 bases in between. The CDR3 is 15 residues long. The DNA for the CDR3 is TGTGCCAGCACCCCTATCACGAGAGCTAACTATGGCTACACCTTC. Its translation is CASTPITRANYGYTF.

This chain uses TRBV7-9 with TRBJ2-3; TRBD2 is a possible D gene (5 bases). The CDR3 runs to 15 residues. V shed 5 bases and J shed 3 bases, with 15 bases lying between them. CDR1 and CDR2 from the germline V gene are SEHNR and FQNEAQ (reference sequence). This CDR3 is CASSPHGEWTDTQYF. For the CDR3, the DNA is TGTGCCAGCAGCCCACACGGGGAGTGGACAGATACGCAGTATTTT.

This chain connects TRBV9 to TRBJ1-6; 9 positions agree with TRBD1. The ends lost 0 bases at V and 7 bases at J; junction bases unmatched: 5. The CDR3 sequence is 16 residues long. The V gene's germline CDR1 is SGDLS and CDR2 YYNGEE. In DNA form, the CDR3 reads TGTGCCAGCAGCGTAGCTAGGGACAGGGTCAATTCACCCCTCCACTTT. Translated, it gives CASSVARDRVNSPLHF. Variable domain in full (rest from reference TRBV9 and TRBJ1-6): DSGVTQTPKHLITATGQRVTLRCSPRSGDLSVYWYQQSLDQGLQFLIQYYNGEERAKGNILERFSAQQFPDLHSELNLSSLELGDSALYFCASSVARDRVNSPLHFGNGTRLTVT.

This clone was picked up one time. The DNA of the CDR3 is TGCGCCAGCAGCCGAGACAGGGGTTCGCCCCAGCATTTT. It codes for CASSRDRGSPQHF. The chain combines TRBV4-1 with TRBJ1-5; TRBD1 matches at 8 bases. The V gene's germline CDR1 is MGHRA and CDR2 YSYEKL. Trimming at V came to 4 bases and at J to 9 bases, leaving 5 bases not matched to a gene. The CDR3 has 13 residues.

The genes are TRBV4-1 and TRBJ1-1, with D uncertain. Germline-derived CDR1 and CDR2 are MGHRA and YSYEKL. Trimming pared 4 bases from V and 2 bases from J, leaving 8 bases between. The CDR3 runs to 13 residues. The CDR3 DNA reads as TGCGCCAGCAGCCGGACTGGAAACACTGAAGCTTTCTTT. Amino acid sequence: CASSRTGNTEAFF.

J is TRBJ1-2 and V is TRBV28; D ambiguous. Germline values: CDR1 MDHEN, CDR2 SYDVKM. This CDR3 has 12 amino acids. V was shortened by 2 bases and J by 8 bases, with 9 bases between the two germline ends. The CDR3 protein is CASSLRAGGYTF. In nucleotides, the CDR3 is TGTGCCAGCAGTTTACGGGCGGGCGGCTACACCTTC.

The chain uses TRBV3-1 (or the pseudogene TRBV3-2) and TRBJ2-2; 9 bases agree with TRBD1. Germline assignment: CDR1 LGHDT and CDR2 YNNKEL (reference sequence). The V and J ends lost 1 base and 13 bases, in that order; junction bases with no gene match: 4. This CDR3 spans 13 amino acids. In DNA, the CDR3 is TGTGCCAGCAGCCAAGGCGGGACAGGGACGCTGTTTTTT. Translating it yields CASSQGGTGTLFF.

V and J are TRBV6-5 and TRBJ1-3; D ambiguous. Trimming took 7 bases from V and 7 from J, leaving 17 bases between them. Germline CDR1 and CDR2: MNHEY and SVGAGI. The CDR3 consists of 14 residues. The CDR3 sequence: CASTSGPRVNTIYF. CDR3 DNA sequence: TGTGCCAGCACGTCCGGGCCGAGGGTTAACACCATATATTTT.